Listed here is a single TCR beta chain. TCRdb re-called the 5' RACE reads and gives one entry per CDR3 protein, without DNA. The sample totals a few hundred thousand distinct CDR3 sequences. The record originates from a study of T cells expressing NK-cell markers. At the level of the study: Sequencing of TCR beta repertoires drew on sorted CD3+CD56+NKG2C+, CD3+CD56+NKG2C- and CD3+CD56-NKG2C+ T cells.

CDR3 length: 14 amino acids. Germline-derived CDR1 and CDR2 are DFQATT and SNEGSKA (reference sequence). The rearrangement uses TRBV20-1 and TRBJ2-4; as DNA is missing, the TRBD1 call by TCRdb cannot be tested. Source material: blood T cells: a sorted CD56 or NKG2C T cell subset, CD4+ or CD8+ T cells, or bulk PBMC T cells (not recorded which). The receptor was derived from a man aged 18-75 years in good health. CDR3 amino acids: CSASRGWAKNIQYF.